This TCR beta chain appears in the sequencing data of a study of spatial heterogeneity in lung cancer. Looking at the study overall: Each distinct TCR and UMI combination averaged more than ten appearances in raw reads.

Trimming pared 3 bases from V and 3 bases from J, leaving 12 bases between. Germline CDR1 reads ENHRY; CDR2 reads SYGVKD. The CDR3 runs to 14 residues. This clonotype has a handful of counts. Time point here: sample taken at primary tumor resection. No cells were sorted before sequencing. The whole RNA sequenced was extracted from tumor, nontumor lung or frozen PBMC. The donor population consisted of approximately 70 patients with untreated, early-stage non-small cell lung cancer. A single record per CDR3 protein comes from TCRdb applying MiXCR to the 5' RACE reads. The sample comprises about 45,000 distinct CDR3 sequences, 10% to 15% of which are singletons, and 35% to 45% rests with the top ten.

This sequence joins TRBV10-3 and TRBJ2-7; no clear D gene. The specimen comprised PBMCs, sampled at surgery. This receptor was taken from a female donor with early-stage non-small cell lung cancer. CDR3 bases: TGTGCCATCAGTGAACGAGGCCTCCGCTACGAGCAGTACTTC. Translation gives CAISERGLRYEQYF.